These 15 T cell receptor beta chains were all obtained from the same sample, sequenced in a study of blood T cell repertoires in COVID-19. Repertoires were generated with immunoSEQ multiplex PCR, while TCRdb's copy carries only in-frame clones and drops some. Of 150,000 to 200,000 clones listed, approximately 88% are singletons. What was sequenced was peripheral blood. These receptors were obtained from a woman in her 40s with COVID-19, enrolled during active disease.

This chain links TRBV11-2 with TRBJ2-5; D might be TRBD1 (5 bases). Trimming took 2 bases from V and 1 from J, leaving 8 bases between them. The CDR3 has 14 amino acids. CDR1 and CDR2 (germline): SGHAT, FQNNGV. CDR3 sequence (DNA): TGTGCCAGCAGCTTAATCAGGGCCCAAGAGACCCAGTACTTC. Protein: CASSLIRAQETQYF.

The chain employs TRBV5-1 and TRBJ1-1, with TRBD1 matching 7 bases. Losses at the gene ends were 3 bases for V and 4 bases for J; bases not matched to a gene: 9. Germline V CDR1 and CDR2: SGHRS, YFSETQ. The CDR3 covers 15 residues. CDR3 sequence reads: CASSWPRDSTTEAFF. CDR3 coding DNA: TGCGCCAGCAGCTGGCCCCGGGACAGTACCACTGAAGCTTTCTTT.

The J gene is TRBJ1-1, the V gene TRBV19; the D gene is possibly TRBD1 (5 bases). V shed 3 bases and J shed 2 bases, with 7 bases lying between them. The length of the CDR3 is 13 residues. The germline gives CDR1 LNHDA, CDR2 SQIVND (reference sequence). The CDR3 DNA reads as TGTGCCAGTAGTATTGGACATAACACTGAAGCTTTCTTT. Encoded protein: CASSIGHNTEAFF.

DNA of the CDR3: TGCGCCAGCAGCCCCAGCGGGGGGGCTCTTCGTGAGCAGTTCTTC. It translates to CASSPSGGALREQFF. The chain combines TRBV5-1 with TRBJ2-1; 10 bases line up with TRBD2. Germline CDR1 is SGHRS and CDR2 is YFSETQ. CDR3 size: 15 residues. Losses at the gene ends were 4 bases for V and 9 bases for J; bases not matched to a gene: 10.

The chain combines TRBV9 with TRBJ2-2; 8 nucleotides agree with TRBD1. The CDR3 contains 16 residues. The V segment lost 0 bases and the J segment 4 bases; nucleotides outside the gene matches: 5. Germline V gives CDR1 SGDLS, CDR2 YYNGEE. The CDR3 reads CASSVAGTGITGELFF. The CDR3 DNA is TGTGCCAGCAGCGTAGCGGGGACAGGAATCACCGGGGAGCTGTTTTTT.

The rearrangement joins TRBV27 to TRBJ1-6; D call uncertain. There are 16 residues in the CDR3. Germline CDR1 and CDR2: MNHEY and SMNVEV (reference sequence). V lost 3 bases, J lost 0 bases, and 9 bases lay in between. CDR3: CASSLEPSSYNSPLHF. The CDR3 coding sequence is TGTGCCAGCAGTTTGGAGCCGAGCTCCTATAATTCACCCCTCCACTTT.

The chain uses TRBV23-1 and TRBJ2-5; D may be TRBD1 (6 bases). TRBV23-1 is noted as an ORF with a role that remains uncertain. V shed 0 bases and J shed 4 bases, with 15 bases lying between them. CDR3 length: 16 residues. The DNA of the CDR3 is TGCGCCAGCAGTCAATCACCAAACAGGGCAGGAGAGACCCAGTACTTC. Residues: CASSQSPNRAGETQYF.

This clone was found a few times. The chain uses TRBV6-5 and TRBJ1-1; D is perhaps TRBD1 (6 bases). V was trimmed by 7 bases and J by 2 bases, leaving 17 bases between them. Germline-derived CDR1 and CDR2 are MNHEY and SVGAGI. The CDR3 is 15 amino acids. The CDR3 DNA follows: TGTGCCAGCACCCGAGGGGGGGCGCCAAACACTGAAGCTTTCTTT. This gives the protein CASTRGGAPNTEAFF.

The chain couples TRBV6-6 to TRBJ1-6; no clear D. The germline V and J ends were trimmed by 7 bases and 12 bases, with 16 bases remaining between them. This CDR3 contains 13 residues. Germline CDR1 is MNHNY and CDR2 is SVGAGI (reference sequence). The CDR3 spells CASTLGPSGPLHF. Here the CDR3 DNA reads TGTGCCAGCACCCTGGGCCCGAGCGGACCCCTCCACTTT.

V and J are TRBV5-6 and TRBJ1-1; 7 bases agree with TRBD1. The CDR3 has 12 residues. Per the germline V gene, CDR1 is SGHDT and CDR2 is YYEEEE. V lost 4 bases, J lost 5 bases, and 2 bases stayed unmatched. The CDR3: CASSKGQTEAFF. The CDR3, as DNA: TGTGCCAGCAGCAAGGGACAGACTGAAGCTTTCTTT.

The V and J genes are TRBV29-1 and TRBJ1-2, with D possibly matching TRBD1 (5 bases). V was shortened by 7 bases and J by 4 bases, with 16 bases between the two germline ends. Germline V lookup: CDR1 SQVTM, CDR2 ANQGSEA. The CDR3 runs to 13 residues. The CDR3: CSGAGTDVYGYTF. CDR3 sequence (DNA): TGCAGCGGCGCCGGGACTGATGTCTATGGCTACACCTTC.

This chain links TRBV5-6 with TRBJ2-2; 9 bases map to TRBD1. The CDR3 length is 16 residues. Trimming took 3 bases from V and 2 from J; bases not matched to a gene: 5. Germline CDR1 reads SGHDT; CDR2 reads YYEEEE. CDR3 protein: CASSSLDRGNTGELFF. Here the CDR3 DNA reads TGTGCCAGCAGCTCACTGGACAGGGGAAACACCGGGGAGCTGTTTTTT.

V is TRBV27 and J is TRBJ1-2; unclear D gene. The CDR3 loop spans 15 amino acids. Germline V gene data show CDR1 as MNHEY and CDR2 as SMNVEV (reference sequence). Trimming took off 5 bases at V and 5 bases at J, with 18 bases between the two ends. CDR3 nucleotide sequence: TGTGCCAGCAGTCCAAGGACTGTTGTGACTTATGGCTACACCTTC. This translates into CASSPRTVVTYGYTF.

The V gene is TRBV19, the J gene TRBJ1-1, with 9 bases aligning to TRBD1. After removal of 7 bases from V and 1 base from J, the junction contained 4 bases not matched to a gene. Looked up from germline, CDR1 is LNHDA and CDR2 is SQIVND (reference sequence). The CDR3 runs to 14 residues. The CDR3 spells CASNHRGQNTEAFF. DNA for the CDR3: TGTGCCAGTAACCACAGGGGGCAGAACACTGAAGCTTTCTTT.

The V gene is TRBV10-3, the J gene TRBJ1-1; tentative D call: TRBD1 (5 bases). Trimming cost V 3 bases and J 5 bases, with 16 bases left between them. This CDR3 contains 15 residues. Germline CDR1 is ENHRY and CDR2 is SYGVKD. Here the CDR3 DNA reads TGTGCCATCAGTGACGGCGGGACTCTAGGGACTGAAGCTTTCTTT. It encodes CAISDGGTLGTEAFF.